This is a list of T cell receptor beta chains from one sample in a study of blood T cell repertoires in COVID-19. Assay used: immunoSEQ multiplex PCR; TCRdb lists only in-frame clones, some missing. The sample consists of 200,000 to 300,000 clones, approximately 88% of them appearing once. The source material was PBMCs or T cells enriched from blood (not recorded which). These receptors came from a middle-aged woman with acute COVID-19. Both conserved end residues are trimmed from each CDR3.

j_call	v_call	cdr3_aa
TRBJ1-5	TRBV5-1	ASSSGDFNQPQH
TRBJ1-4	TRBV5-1	ASSVAGTGDEKLF
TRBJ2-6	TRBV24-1	AANRSGANVLT
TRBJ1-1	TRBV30	AWSGQGKTEAF
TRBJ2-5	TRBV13	ASSLRDGSLETQY
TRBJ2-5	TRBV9	ASSARTSGGKLQETQY
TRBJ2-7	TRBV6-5	ASSRERDYEQY
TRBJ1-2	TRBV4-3	ASSQDYRAQGYT
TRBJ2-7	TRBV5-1	ASSSGDSEQY
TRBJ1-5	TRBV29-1	SVESSRNQPQH
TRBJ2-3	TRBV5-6	ASSLISGSLNTQY
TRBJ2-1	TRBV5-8	ASTRGGIDNEQF
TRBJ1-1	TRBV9	ASSATGLNTEAF
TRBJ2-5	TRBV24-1	ATSVSEETQY
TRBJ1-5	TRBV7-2	ASTQGGGNQPQH
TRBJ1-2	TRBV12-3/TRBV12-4	AIAGVHYGYT
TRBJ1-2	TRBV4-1	ASSQGGTGVYGYT
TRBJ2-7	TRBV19	ASSIDHGRGSYEQY
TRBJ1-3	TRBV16	ASSRSAPSGNTIY
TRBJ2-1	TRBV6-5	ASSQIAGSGYEQF